This T cell receptor (beta chain) was recorded in a study of blood T cell repertoires in COVID-19. As for the study in general: Whether acute or convalescent, the COVID-19 samples came from the United States, Italy and Spain. In each case, the material was cDNA or gDNA derived from T cells, B-cell-depleted T cells, or PBMCs.

The CDR3 is 14 amino acids. The J segment lost 4 bases and the V segment lost 4 bases, leaving 5 bases of the junction unmatched. Looked up from germline, CDR1 is SGHRS and CDR2 is YFSETQ. As concerns this clone: Additional DNA sequences in this sample encode the identical CDR3.

The table came from immunoSEQ multiplex PCR; TCRdb's copy has only in-frame clones and leaves some out. The sample lists some 77,000 clones; roughly 80% were seen once. This rearrangement joins TRBV5-1 to TRBJ2-5; 9 positions agree with TRBD1. This receptor was taken from a man between 65 and 85 years old with acute or convalescent COVID-19. Sequencing was done on a sample of peripheral blood. The CDR3 reads CASSLDRGGETQYF. Written as DNA, the CDR3 is TGCGCCAGCAGCCTGGACAGGGGAGGAGAGACCCAGTACTTC. Complete variable domain (other parts from reference TRBV5-1 and TRBJ2-5): KAGVTQTPRYLIKTRGQQVTLSCSPISGHRSVSWYQQTPGQGLQFLFEYFSETQRNKGNFPGRFSGRQFSNSRSEMNVSTLELGDSALYLCASSLDRGGETQYFGPGTRLLVL.